The rows below give T cell receptor beta chains drawn from one sample of a study of control samples from healthy donors and cancer patients. Produced via immunoSEQ multiplex PCR; TCRdb's table is partial and in-frame only. The sample yields around 120,000 clones, about 95% seen once. The sample was blood. The receptors were sampled from a man aged 25-45 years in good health. CDR3s include the opening cysteine and the closing phenylalanine or tryptophan. Fields, in order: V gene, D gene, clone size, J gene, CDR3 protein, CDR3 DNA. The D gene is left open where the match is weak. Part of the rows lack a size; the others show once, few, many or a class for expanded clones.

>TRBV2|.|.|TRBJ1-4
CASSKTATNEKLFF
TGTGCCAGCAGTAAGACTGCAACTAATGAAAAACTGTTTTTT
>TRBV10-3|.|.|TRBJ1-1
CAISDGRDEAFF
TGTGCCATCAGTGACGGCCGGGACGAAGCTTTCTTT
>TRBV5-1|.|.|TRBJ1-1
CASSFGSGNTEAFF
TGCGCCAGCAGCTTCGGCAGCGGGAACACTGAAGCTTTCTTT
>TRBV2|.|.|TRBJ2-7
CASRREGGVHEQYF
TGTGCCAGCAGGAGGGAAGGAGGGGTCCACGAGCAGTACTTC
>TRBV5-3|.|once|TRBJ1-2
CARSAGQTYGYTF
TGTGCCAGAAGCGCAGGACAGACTTATGGCTACACCTTC
>TRBV19|.|.|TRBJ1-2
CASSIGSGTFHYGYTF
TGTGCCAGTAGTATTGGGTCAGGGACCTTCCACTATGGCTACACCTTC
>TRBV2|.|.|TRBJ1-1
CASSQTRREAFF
TGTGCCAGCAGTCAAACTCGTCGCGAAGCTTTCTTT
>TRBV19|TRBD1|.|TRBJ2-7
CASSMDGQASYEQYF
TGTGCCAGTAGTATGGATGGACAGGCATCCTACGAGCAGTACTTC
>TRBV25-1|.|once|TRBJ1-3
CASSEYNGPGSSGNTIYF
TGTGCCAGCAGTGAATATAATGGGCCAGGTAGCTCTGGAAACACCATATATTTT
>TRBV10-2|.|.|TRBJ1-2
CASSEPPAMADDLYGYTF
TGCGCCAGCAGTGAGCCTCCGGCGATGGCCGACGATCTCTATGGCTACACCTTC
>TRBV4-1|TRBD1|.|TRBJ2-1
CASSHQGQAPYNEQFF
TGCGCCAGCAGCCACCAGGGACAGGCCCCCTACAATGAGCAGTTCTTC
>TRBV7-2|.|.|TRBJ1-2
CASSSAGARGGYTF
TGTGCCAGCAGCTCCGCGGGGGCGAGAGGCGGCTACACCTTC
>TRBV6-4|.|.|TRBJ2-3
CASSQIAGGTDTQYF
TGTGCCAGCTCCCAGATCGCCGGGGGCACAGATACGCAGTATTTT
>TRBV12-3/TRBV12-4|.|.|TRBJ2-5
CASRSPSMETQYF
TGTGCCAGCAGATCTCCTAGCATGGAGACCCAGTACTTC
>TRBV6-2/TRBV6-3|.|.|TRBJ2-1
CASSGSSYYNEQFF
TGTGCCAGCAGTGGGAGTTCTTACTACAATGAGCAGTTCTTC
>TRBV20-1|.|once|TRBJ1-3
CSARGNTIYF
TGCAGTGCCAGGGGAAACACCATATATTTT
>TRBV7-6|.|.|TRBJ1-1
CASSFARNTEAFF
TGTGCCAGCAGCTTCGCACGGAACACTGAAGCTTTCTTT
>TRBV6-6|TRBD1|.|TRBJ1-4
CASSLAGTGGSWEKLFF
TGTGCCAGCAGTCTGGCCGGGACAGGGGGCAGTTGGGAAAAACTGTTTTTT
>TRBV23-1|.|.|TRBJ2-7
CASSQRGPYEQYF
TGCGCCAGCAGTCAAAGAGGGCCCTACGAGCAGTACTTC
>TRBV6-2/TRBV6-3|.|.|TRBJ1-5
CASSYSNKFNQPQHF
TGTGCCAGCAGTTACTCGAACAAATTCAATCAGCCCCAGCATTTT
>TRBV2|.|.|TRBJ1-1
CASSQGSEAFF
TGTGCCAGCAGTCAGGGGAGTGAAGCTTTCTTT
>TRBV19|TRBD1|.|TRBJ1-6
CASSPTGGTSPLHF
TGTGCCAGTAGTCCGACAGGGGGGACTTCACCCCTCCACTTT
>TRBV6-1|.|once|TRBJ1-5
CASSDGGPGQPQHF
TGTGCCAGCAGTGATGGGGGGCCGGGGCAGCCCCAGCATTTT
>TRBV19|TRBD1|.|TRBJ2-2
CASSIGGPGGRAGELFF
TGTGCCAGTAGTATAGGGGGGCCAGGGGGCCGGGCCGGGGAGCTGTTTTTT
>TRBV9|.|.|TRBJ2-7
CASSAHGTEGEQYF
TGTGCCAGCAGCGCTCACGGGACTGAAGGCGAGCAGTACTTC
>TRBV5-4|.|.|TRBJ2-3
CASSLASMGQYF
TGTGCCAGCAGCTTGGCCTCGATGGGACAGTATTTT
>TRBV21-1|.|.|TRBJ1-4
CASSKFSLGRATNEKLFF
TGTGCCAGCAGCAAATTTAGTCTAGGCAGGGCAACTAATGAAAAACTGTTTTTT
>TRBV27|.|.|TRBJ1-5
CASSFWGDQPQHF
TGTGCCAGCAGTTTTTGGGGGGATCAGCCCCAGCATTTT
>TRBV18|TRBD1|.|TRBJ1-1
CASSQGQGAEAFF
TGTGCCAGCTCCCAAGGACAGGGCGCTGAAGCTTTCTTT
>TRBV4-1|.|.|TRBJ2-7
CASSPGVTGYEQYF
TGCGCCAGCAGCCCTGGGGTTACCGGCTACGAGCAGTACTTC
>TRBV6-5|.|.|TRBJ1-1
CASTTVGNTEAFF
TGTGCCAGCACGACAGTGGGGAACACTGAAGCTTTCTTT
>TRBV24-1|.|.|TRBJ1-5
CATSDRVGNQPQHF
TGTGCCACTTCTGACAGAGTCGGCAATCAGCCCCAGCATTTT
>TRBV7-9|.|.|TRBJ2-1
CASSLDRLEHEQFF
TGTGCCAGCAGCTTAGATCGACTAGAACATGAGCAGTTCTTC
>TRBV7-2|.|.|TRBJ2-3
CASSLVSQGSTDTQYF
TGTGCCAGCAGCTTAGTATCCCAGGGATCCACAGATACGCAGTATTTT